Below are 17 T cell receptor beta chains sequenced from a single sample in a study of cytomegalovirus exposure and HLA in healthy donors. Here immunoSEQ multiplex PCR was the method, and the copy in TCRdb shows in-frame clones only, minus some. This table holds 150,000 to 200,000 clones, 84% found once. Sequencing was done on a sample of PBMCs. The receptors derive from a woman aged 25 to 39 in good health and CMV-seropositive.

The DNA of the CDR3 is TGCAGCGTCGGGGGATATGATGGCTACACCTTC. Translating it yields CSVGGYDGYTF. The chain links TRBV29-1 to TRBJ1-2; possible D gene TRBD1, 5 bases. Germline V gene lookup returns CDR1 SQVTM and CDR2 ANQGSEA. V was pared by 6 bases and J by 6 bases, with 11 bases between. CDR3 length: 11 residues.

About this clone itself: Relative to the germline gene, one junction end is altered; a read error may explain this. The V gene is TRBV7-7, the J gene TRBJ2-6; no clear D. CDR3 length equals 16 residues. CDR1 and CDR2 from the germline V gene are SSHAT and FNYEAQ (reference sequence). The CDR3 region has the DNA TGTGCTAGCAGCCAAACGAACATGGTTGGGGCCAACGTCCTGACTTTC. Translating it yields CASSQTNMVGANVLTF.

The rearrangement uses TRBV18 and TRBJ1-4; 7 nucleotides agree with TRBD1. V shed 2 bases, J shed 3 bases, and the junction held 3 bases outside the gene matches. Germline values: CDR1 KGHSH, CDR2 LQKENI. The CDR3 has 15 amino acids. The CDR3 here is CASSPRQGANEKLFF. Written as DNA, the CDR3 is TGTGCCAGCTCACCAAGACAGGGAGCTAATGAAAAACTGTTTTTT.

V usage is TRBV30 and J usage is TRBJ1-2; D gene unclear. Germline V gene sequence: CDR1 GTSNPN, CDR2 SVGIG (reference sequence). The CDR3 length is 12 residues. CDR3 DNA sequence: TGTGCGGCTCCCCGGACTTACTATGGCTACACCTTC. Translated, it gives CAAPRTYYGYTF.

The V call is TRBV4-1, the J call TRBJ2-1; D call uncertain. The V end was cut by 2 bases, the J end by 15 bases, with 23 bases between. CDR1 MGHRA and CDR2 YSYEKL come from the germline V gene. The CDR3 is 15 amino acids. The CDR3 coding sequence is TGCGCCAGCAGCCAACCTAATCCCCAGGTACGACCCCCGTTCTTC. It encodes CASSQPNPQVRPPFF.

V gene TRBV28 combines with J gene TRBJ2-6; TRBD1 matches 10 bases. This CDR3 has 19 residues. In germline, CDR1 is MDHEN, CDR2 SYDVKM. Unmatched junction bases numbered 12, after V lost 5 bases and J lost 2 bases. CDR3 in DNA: TGTGCCAGCAGTCTGTCAATAGGGACAGGGGACCCTGGGGCCAACGTCCTGACTTTC. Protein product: CASSLSIGTGDPGANVLTF.

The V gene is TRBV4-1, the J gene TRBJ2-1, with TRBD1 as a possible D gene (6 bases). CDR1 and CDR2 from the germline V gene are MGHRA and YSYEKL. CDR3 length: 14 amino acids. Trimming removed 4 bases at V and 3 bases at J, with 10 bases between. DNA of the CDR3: TGCGCCAGCAGCCGGAACAGGGACTACAATGAGCAGTTCTTC. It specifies CASSRNRDYNEQFF.

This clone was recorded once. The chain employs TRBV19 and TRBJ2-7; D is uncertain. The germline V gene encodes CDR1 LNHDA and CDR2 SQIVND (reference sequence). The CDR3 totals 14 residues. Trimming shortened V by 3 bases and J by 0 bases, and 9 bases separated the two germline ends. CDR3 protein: CASSIFAGSYEQYF. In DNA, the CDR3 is TGTGCCAGTAGTATCTTTGCCGGCTCCTACGAGCAGTACTTC.

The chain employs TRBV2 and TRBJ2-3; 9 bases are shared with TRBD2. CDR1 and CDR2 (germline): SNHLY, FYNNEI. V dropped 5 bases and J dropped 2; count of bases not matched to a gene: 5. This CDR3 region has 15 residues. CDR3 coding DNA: TGTGCCAGCAGTAGGACTAGCGCGACCACAGATACGCAGTATTTT. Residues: CASSRTSATTDTQYF.

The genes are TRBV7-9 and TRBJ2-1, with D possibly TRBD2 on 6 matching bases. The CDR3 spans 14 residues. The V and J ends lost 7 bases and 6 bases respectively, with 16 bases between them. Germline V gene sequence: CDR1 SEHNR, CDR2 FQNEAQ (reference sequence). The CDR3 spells CASISTGTSNEQFF. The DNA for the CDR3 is TGTGCCAGCATCTCAACCGGGACTTCCAATGAGCAGTTCTTC.

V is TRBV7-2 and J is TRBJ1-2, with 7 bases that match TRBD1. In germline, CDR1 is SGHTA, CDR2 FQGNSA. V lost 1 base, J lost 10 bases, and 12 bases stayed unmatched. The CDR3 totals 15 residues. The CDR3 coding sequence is TGTGCCAGCAGCTTAGAGGGCAACAGGGGAGGATTCTACACCTTC. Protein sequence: CASSLEGNRGGFYTF.

This chain's CDR3 is CASSSGQGLSSYEQYF. The CDR3 nucleotides read TGTGCCAGCAGCTCAGGACAGGGTCTCAGCTCCTACGAGCAGTACTTC. The chain uses TRBV7-9 and TRBJ2-7; 8 positions match TRBD1. The CDR3 is made up of 16 amino acids. After removal of 4 bases from V and 0 bases from J, the junction contained 8 bases not matched to a gene. Germline V gene data show CDR1 as SEHNR and CDR2 as FQNEAQ (reference sequence).

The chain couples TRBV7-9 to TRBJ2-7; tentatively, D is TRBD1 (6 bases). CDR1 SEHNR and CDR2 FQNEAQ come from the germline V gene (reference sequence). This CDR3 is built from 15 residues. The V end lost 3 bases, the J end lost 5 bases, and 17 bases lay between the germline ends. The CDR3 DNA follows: TGTGCCAGCAGCTTCTCAGGGGTTGGTGCCCACGAGCAGTACTTC. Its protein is CASSFSGVGAHEQYF.

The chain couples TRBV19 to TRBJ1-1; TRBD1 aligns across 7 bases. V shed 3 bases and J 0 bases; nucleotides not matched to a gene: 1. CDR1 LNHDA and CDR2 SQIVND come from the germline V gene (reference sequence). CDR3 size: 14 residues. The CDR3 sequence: CASSMTGMNTEAFF. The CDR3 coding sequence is TGTGCCAGTAGTATGACAGGGATGAACACTGAAGCTTTCTTT.

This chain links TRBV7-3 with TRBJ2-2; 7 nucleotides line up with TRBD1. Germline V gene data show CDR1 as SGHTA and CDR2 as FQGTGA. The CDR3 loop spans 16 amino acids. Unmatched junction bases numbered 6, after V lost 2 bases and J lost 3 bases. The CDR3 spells CASSLGSGTDTGELFF. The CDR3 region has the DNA TGTGCCAGCAGCTTAGGGTCCGGGACAGACACCGGGGAGCTGTTTTTT.

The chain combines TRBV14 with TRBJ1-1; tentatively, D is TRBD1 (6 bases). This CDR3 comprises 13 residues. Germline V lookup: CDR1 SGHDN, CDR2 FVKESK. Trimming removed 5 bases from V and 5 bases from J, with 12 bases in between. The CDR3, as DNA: TGTGCCAGCAGCTCGAGGGGGAGAACTGAAGCTTTCTTT. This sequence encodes CASSSRGRTEAFF.

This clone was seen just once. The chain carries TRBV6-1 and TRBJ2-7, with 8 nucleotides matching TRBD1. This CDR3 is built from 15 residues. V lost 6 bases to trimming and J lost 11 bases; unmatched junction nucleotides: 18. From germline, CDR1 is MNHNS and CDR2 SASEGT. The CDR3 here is CASSEDRDLLRGEYF. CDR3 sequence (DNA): TGTGCCAGCAGCGAGGACAGGGACCTTCTACGAGGAGAGTACTTC.